Presented here are 17 T cell receptor beta chains from one specimen sequenced in a study of regulatory T cells in long-lasting Graves disease. Time point of the sample: persistent/refractory GD, antithyroid drugs over 5 years with positive TRAb. RNA from PBMCs was the source of the TCR library. In building TCR beta libraries, iRepertoire HTBI primers were used together with Arm-PCR of CDR3 regions. Each CDR3 protein gets one entry after TCRdb re-called the multiplex PCR reads with MiXCR. The sample holds 350,000 to 450,000 distinct CDR3 sequences, around 21% seen once. Here the sequenced sample was peripheral blood mononuclear cells (PBMCs), taken when the disease was refractory, from a patient treated with antithyroid drugs. These receptors were collected from a female donor with Graves disease.

Only a few counts were recorded for this clonotype. The chain recombines TRBV7-2 with TRBJ2-7, with TRBD2 matching over 12 bases. This CDR3 is 15 amino acids long. V was pared by 1 base and J by 7 bases, with 5 bases of the junction left unmatched. Germline V gives CDR1 SGHTA, CDR2 FQGNSA. DNA for the CDR3: TGTGCCAGCAGCTTAGGCCCCGGACTAGCGGGAGAGCAGTACTTC. This gives the protein CASSLGPGLAGEQYF. Filled out from reference TRBV7-2 and TRBJ2-7, the complete variable domain reads GAGVSQSPSNKVTEKGKDVELRCDPISGHTALYWYRQSLGQGLEFLIYFQGNSAPDKSGLPSDRFSAERTGGSVSTLTIQRTQQEDSAVYLCASSLGPGLAGEQYFGPGTRLTVT.

This clonotype was observed a few times. V is TRBV20-1 and J is TRBJ1-1; D unclear. V was shortened by 0 bases and J by 1 base, with 3 bases between the two germline ends. This CDR3 comprises 12 residues. The germline CDR1 and CDR2 sequences are DFQATT and SNEGSKA (reference sequence). The CDR3 sequence is CSAREWNTEAFF. DNA for the CDR3: TGCAGTGCTAGAGAATGGAACACTGAAGCTTTCTTT.

This clonotype came up many times. CDR3 in amino acids: CASSEDRDHKNIQYF. The CDR3 nucleotides are TGTGCCAGCAGTGAAGACAGGGATCACAAAAACATTCAGTACTTC. The chain combines TRBV6-1 with TRBJ2-4, with D possibly being TRBD1 (6 bases). CDR1 is MNHNS and CDR2 is SASEGT in the germline V gene. The CDR3 spans 15 residues. V was cut by 1 base and J by 3 bases, with 10 bases left in between.

This clonotype was counted only a few times. The chain combines TRBV20-1 with TRBJ1-2, with 7 bases that match TRBD1. From germline, CDR1 is DFQATT and CDR2 SNEGSKA (reference sequence). The V segment lost 2 bases and the J segment 8 bases; nucleotides outside the gene matches: 11. This CDR3 is built from 14 residues. CDR3 protein: CSARPPGGFWGYTF. The CDR3 DNA reads TGCAGTGCTAGACCCCCAGGGGGTTTTTGGGGCTACACCTTC.

Many counts were recorded for this clonotype. The chain is built from TRBV3-1 and TRBJ1-1; weak D call: TRBD1 (5 bases). The V end was cut by 1 base, the J end by 11 bases, with 14 bases between. This CDR3 has 13 residues. Germline CDR1 LGHDT, CDR2 YNNKEL (reference sequence). CDR3 bases: TGTGCCAGCAGCCAAGCGGGGCGTCGTTTCGCTTTCTTT. Translated, it gives CASSQAGRRFAFF.

The gene calls are TRBV19 and TRBJ1-5, with D unresolved. The CDR3 covers 14 residues. In germline, CDR1 is LNHDA, CDR2 SQIVND (reference sequence). Trimming pared 5 bases from V and 6 bases from J, leaving 14 bases between. DNA of the CDR3: TGTGCCAGTAGTTCCAGTGGCTGGGGTCAGCCCCAGCATTTT. Translation: CASSSSGWGQPQHF.

The rearrangement joins TRBV6-1 to TRBJ1-4; D is uncertain. CDR3 length equals 15 residues. The germline V gene encodes CDR1 MNHNS and CDR2 SASEGT. Trimming took 7 bases from V and 0 from J, leaving 12 bases between them. Written as DNA, the CDR3 is TGTGCCAGCAATATAAGCCCTGCAACTAATGAAAAACTGTTTTTT. Translating it yields CASNISPATNEKLFF.

The chain joins TRBV6-1 to TRBJ2-2, with D maybe TRBD2 (5 bases). Germline-derived CDR1 and CDR2 are MNHNS and SASEGT. CDR3 length equals 14 residues. Trimming pared 6 bases from V and 8 bases from J, leaving 16 bases between. CDR3 sequence: CASRPGLPRGELFF. The DNA of the CDR3 is TGTGCCAGCAGGCCCGGACTCCCAAGGGGGGAGCTGTTTTTT.

The V and J genes are TRBV29-1 and TRBJ1-5; no firm D call. CDR1 is SQVTM and CDR2 is ANQGSEA in the germline V gene. The V and J ends lost 6 bases and 9 bases respectively, with 18 bases between them. The CDR3 is 13 residues long. The CDR3 sequence: CSVVDGPQRPQHF. The DNA of the CDR3 is TGCAGCGTGGTCGACGGACCTCAGAGGCCCCAGCATTTT. The whole variable domain, remainder taken from reference TRBV29-1 and TRBJ1-5, is SAVISQKPSRDICQRGTSLTIQCQVDSQVTMMFWYRQQPGQSLTLIATANQGSEATYESGFVIDKFPISRPNLTFSTLTVSNMSPEDSSIYLCSVVDGPQRPQHFGDGTRLSIL.

This sequence joins TRBV3-1 and TRBJ2-5; D remains ambiguous. V lost 1 base and J lost 5, with 11 bases in between. Germline CDR1 is LGHDT and CDR2 is YNNKEL (reference sequence). The CDR3 sequence is 14 residues long. CDR3 protein: CASSQVSLPETQYF. DNA of the CDR3: TGTGCCAGCAGCCAAGTGTCCTTACCGGAGACCCAGTACTTC.

This clonotype was seen ten or more times. The V gene is TRBV6-2 or TRBV6-3, the J gene TRBJ2-6; D perhaps matches TRBD2 (6 bases). This CDR3 region has 19 residues. V was pared by 2 bases and J by 0 bases, with 17 bases between. From germline, CDR1 is MNHEY and CDR2 SVGEGT. The CDR3, as DNA: TGTGCCAGCAGTTACCCGCGGGGCTTCCTTAACTCTGGGGCCAACGTCCTGACTTTC. Protein product: CASSYPRGFLNSGANVLTF.

Details on this clonotype: Since a much larger clone is just one base distant, this may be a read error. This rearrangement joins TRBV11-1 to TRBJ1-1; no reliable D call. The germline CDR1 and CDR2 sequences are SGHAT and FQDESV (reference sequence). CDR3 length: 13 residues. CDR3 region: CASNLARDTEAFF. The CDR3 nucleotides read TGTGCCAGCAACTTAGCGAGGGATACTGAAGCTTTCTTT.

CDR3 loop: CASSQDNHQPQHF. The CDR3 nucleotides read TGTGCCAGCAGCCAAGATAACCATCAGCCCCAGCATTTT. This chain links TRBV14 with TRBJ1-5; D is unclear. Germline V gene sequence: CDR1 SGHDN, CDR2 FVKESK. V shed 0 bases and J shed 5 bases, with 5 bases lying between them. CDR3 size: 13 residues.

This clonotype was counted a few times. The rearrangement uses TRBV7-9 and TRBJ2-5; D ambiguous. This CDR3 contains 13 residues. V was cut by 7 bases and J by 2 bases, with 11 bases left in between. CDR1 and CDR2 (germline): SEHNR, FQNEAQ (reference sequence). The CDR3 DNA reads TGTGCCAGCACCCGTGGGAATCAAGAGACCCAGTACTTC. It yields the protein CASTRGNQETQYF. Full variable domain (missing parts from reference TRBV7-9 and TRBJ2-5): DTGVSQNPRHKITKRGQNVTFRCDPISEHNRLYWYRQTLGQGPEFLTYFQNEAQLEKSRLLSDRFSAERPKGSFSTLEIQRTEQGDSAMYLCASTRGNQETQYFGPGTRLLVL.

This clonotype was found a few times. The V and J genes are TRBV5-1 and TRBJ2-7; D gene uncertain. The CDR3 runs to 13 residues. V was pared by 4 bases and J by 2 bases, with 10 bases between. Germline lookup yields CDR1 SGHRS and CDR2 YFSETQ. Written as DNA, the CDR3 is TGCGCCAGCAGCCAAAGCATTACCTACGAGCAGTACTTC. It yields the protein CASSQSITYEQYF.

The chain is built from TRBV5-5 and TRBJ2-2; D is uncertain. CDR3 size: 13 residues. The ends were cut back, 0 bases at V and 6 bases at J, with 6 bases in the middle. Germline V gene sequence: CDR1 SGHKS, CDR2 YYEKEE (reference sequence). This chain's CDR3 is CASSLGVPGELFF. The DNA for the CDR3 is TGTGCCAGCAGCTTGGGCGTCCCCGGGGAGCTGTTTTTT. The full variable domain, with the rest looked up from reference TRBV5-5 and TRBJ2-2, is DAGVTQSPTHLIKTRGQQVTLRCSPISGHKSVSWYQQVLGQGPQFIFQYYEKEERGRGNFPDRFSARQFPNYSSELNVNALLLGDSALYLCASSLGVPGELFFGEGSRLTVL.

This clonotype was found many times. The chain recombines TRBV2 with TRBJ2-7; TRBD1 matches 7 bases. The CDR3 loop spans 12 amino acids. Germline CDR1 is SNHLY and CDR2 is FYNNEI. The V gene end was trimmed by 5 bases and the J gene end by 9 bases; junction bases not matched to a gene: 7. The CDR3 bases are TGTGCCAGCAGTTATCAGGGGGAAGGGCAGTACTTC. Protein sequence: CASSYQGEGQYF.